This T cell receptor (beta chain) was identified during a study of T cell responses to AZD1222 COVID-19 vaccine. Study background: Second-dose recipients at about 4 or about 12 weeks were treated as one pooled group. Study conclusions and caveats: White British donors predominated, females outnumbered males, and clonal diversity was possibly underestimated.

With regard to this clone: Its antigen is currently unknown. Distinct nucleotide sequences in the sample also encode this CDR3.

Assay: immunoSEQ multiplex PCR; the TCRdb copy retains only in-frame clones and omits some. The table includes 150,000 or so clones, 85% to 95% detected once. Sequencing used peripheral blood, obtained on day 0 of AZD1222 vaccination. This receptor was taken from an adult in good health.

In DNA, the CDR3 is TGTGCCACCAGTGATCCGGACAGGGAATATGGCTACACCTTC. It translates to CATSDPDREYGYTF. This chain connects TRBV24-1 to TRBJ1-2, with 8 bases aligning to TRBD1. The V segment lost 3 bases and the J segment 5 bases; nucleotides outside the gene matches: 4. The germline gives CDR1 KGHDR, CDR2 SFDVKD. The CDR3 sequence is 14 residues long.